This TCR beta chain stems from a study of T cell repertoires in cytomegalovirus infection. A single record per CDR3 protein comes from TCRdb applying MiXCR to the reads. The sample yields 250,000 to 300,000 distinct CDR3 sequences, approximately 15% seen once. V was cut by 4 bases and J by 6 bases, with 13 bases left in between. Looked up from germline, CDR1 is SEHNR and CDR2 is FQNEAQ (reference sequence). The CDR3 sequence is 13 residues long. This clonotype was found many times. The sequence came from a human donor in good health (CMV status not recorded). Some clones in this sample may be carry-over from other donors' samples. Material: CD8+ T cells from PBMCs. The chain carries TRBV7-9 and TRBJ2-7; D is possibly TRBD1 (6 bases). The CDR3: CASSYGGHPEQYF. The CDR3 DNA reads TGTGCCAGCAGCTATGGGGGACACCCCGAGCAGTACTTC.